Sequencing of this TCR beta chain was carried out in a study of blood T cell repertoires in COVID-19. The overall study: From the United States, Italy and Spain came samples of acute and convalescent COVID-19.

Assignment of participants to cohorts was predicated upon participant-reported clinical history. The recovered donors of Cohort 3 showed two negative PCRs, clearance, or symptom resolution. In the original analysis: Reference gene primer amplification in the assay estimated nucleated cell counts. Produced via immunoSEQ multiplex PCR; TCRdb's table is partial and in-frame only. That table furnishes V, J and clone size, whereas the DNA furnished D and trimming. The sample lists about 480,000 clones; around 87% were seen once. V lost 3 bases, J lost 0 bases, and 4 bases stayed unmatched. Germline V gene data show CDR1 as LGHNA and CDR2 as YSLEER. The CDR3 is 16 residues long. This clone was seen just once.

This chain uses TRBV4-3 with TRBJ2-1; 8 bases fit TRBD2. Material: PBMCs or T cells enriched from blood (not recorded which). This receptor was identified in a woman aged 40 to 50 who had recovered from COVID-19. This chain's CDR3 is CASSQGTSGSYNEQFF. In DNA form, the CDR3 reads TGCGCCAGCAGCCAGGGAACTAGCGGCTCCTACAATGAGCAGTTCTTC.